Shown below are 7 T cell receptor beta chains from a single sample sequenced in a study of shared clonotypes between healthy human individuals. As defined, naive CD8 cells were CD45RO-negative and positively selected for CCR7, with terminally differentiated effector memory CD45RA+ cells excluded. Produced via immunoSEQ multiplex PCR; TCRdb's table is partial and in-frame only. The data contain about 800,000 clones, about 96% of them seen just once; the ten biggest clones take up less than 0.3%. Sequencing used naive CD8+ T cells sorted from blood. These receptors all come from a man aged 25 to 40 in good health.

The genes are TRBV27 and TRBJ1-2, with unresolved D. Trimming took 0 bases from V and 3 from J, leaving 8 bases between them. CDR1 MNHEY and CDR2 SMNVEV come from the germline V gene (reference sequence). The CDR3 totals 14 residues. CDR3 amino acids: CASSLSPSYYGYTF. In DNA form, the CDR3 reads TGTGCCAGCAGTTTATCCCCCAGCTACTATGGCTACACCTTC.

This rearrangement joins TRBV28 to TRBJ2-7; TRBD2 matches 12 bases. The ends lost 6 bases at V and 4 bases at J; junction bases unmatched: 13. Germline lookup yields CDR1 MDHEN and CDR2 SYDVKM. The CDR3 is made up of 17 amino acids. The CDR3 loop reads CASSRSASGRASYEQYF. The CDR3 DNA reads TGTGCCAGCAGCAGATCAGCTAGCGGGAGGGCCTCTTACGAGCAGTACTTC.

The V call is TRBV6-6, the J call TRBJ1-1; D is undetermined. Trimming removed 6 bases at V and 3 bases at J, with 11 bases between. The CDR3 has 13 amino acids. Germline CDR1 is MNHNY and CDR2 is SVGAGI (reference sequence). The CDR3 DNA reads TGTGCCAGCAGCGACCAAGGTTACACTGAAGCTTTCTTT. Its protein product is CASSDQGYTEAFF.

The V call is TRBV21-1, the J call TRBJ2-7; the D call in the table, TRBD1, was not verified against the DNA. TRBV21-1 is a pseudogene locus. The CDR3 length is 15 residues. CDR3 region: CASSKGTGGFYEQYF. The CDR3 nucleotides read TGTGCCAGCAGCAAGGGGACAGGGGGCTTTTACGAGCAGTACTTC.

The chain employs TRBV29-1 and TRBJ1-2, with D unclear. V lost 3 bases and J 6 bases, leaving 17 bases between the germline ends. There are 14 residues in the CDR3. The germline V gene encodes CDR1 SQVTM and CDR2 ANQGSEA. CDR3 bases: TGCAGCGTTGACCCCGAAGACACTTTTAATGGCTACACCTTC. This encodes CSVDPEDTFNGYTF.

This chain links TRBV15 with TRBJ2-3, with 13 bases lining up with TRBD2. Germline V gene data show CDR1 as LNHNV and CDR2 as YYDKDF (reference sequence). V dropped 4 bases and J dropped 4; count of bases not matched to a gene: 8. This CDR3 is built from 17 residues. The CDR3 here is CATSKSGTSGIADTQYF. The CDR3 coding sequence is TGTGCCACCAGCAAATCCGGGACTAGCGGGATCGCAGATACGCAGTATTTT.

Worth noting for this clone: Distinct nucleotide sequences in the sample also encode this CDR3. The gene calls are TRBV7-9 and TRBJ2-7; the D is unclear. From germline, CDR1 is SEHNR and CDR2 FQNEAQ (reference sequence). The CDR3 contains 12 residues. The ends were cut back, 3 bases at V and 2 bases at J, with 5 bases in the middle. This CDR3 is CASSFGAYEQYF. The CDR3 DNA sequence: TGTGCCAGCAGCTTCGGTGCCTACGAGCAGTACTTC.